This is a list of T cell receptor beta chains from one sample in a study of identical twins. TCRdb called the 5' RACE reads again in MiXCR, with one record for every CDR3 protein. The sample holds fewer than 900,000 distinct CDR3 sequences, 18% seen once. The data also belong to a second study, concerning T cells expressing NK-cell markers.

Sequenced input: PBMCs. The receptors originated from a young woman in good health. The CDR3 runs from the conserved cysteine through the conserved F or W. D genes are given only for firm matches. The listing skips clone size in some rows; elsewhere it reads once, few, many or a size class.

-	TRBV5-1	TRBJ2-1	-	CASSKYSRGSYNEQFF	TGCGCCAGCAGCAAATATAGCCGCGGCTCCTACAATGAGCAGTTCTTC
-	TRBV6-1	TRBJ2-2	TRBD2	CASTFQPGGNTGELFF	TGTGCCAGCACCTTCCAACCGGGGGGGAACACCGGGGAGCTGTTTTTT
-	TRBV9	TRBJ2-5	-	CASSVDLTVGGQETQYF	TGTGCCAGCAGCGTAGACTTAACTGTGGGCGGCCAAGAGACCCAGTACTTC
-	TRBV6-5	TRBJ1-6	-	CASSYALSGDSPLHF	TGTGCCAGCAGTTACGCTCTGTCAGGGGATTCACCCCTCCACTTT
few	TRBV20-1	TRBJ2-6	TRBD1	CSASEGAGANVLTF	TGCAGTGCTAGTGAGGGGGCGGGGGCCAACGTCCTGACTTTC
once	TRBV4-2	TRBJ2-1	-	CASSQGSGEKQAFF	TGTGCCAGCAGCCAGGGGTCAGGAGAGAAGCAGGCGTTCTTC
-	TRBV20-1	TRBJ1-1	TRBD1	CSASRTGRAEAFF	TGCAGTGCTAGCAGGACAGGGAGAGCTGAAGCTTTCTTT
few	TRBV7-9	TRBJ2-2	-	CASSSEARGPLFF	TGTGCCAGCAGCTCGGAGGCCAGGGGTCCGCTGTTTTTT
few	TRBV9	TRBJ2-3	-	CASSGRGGNTDTQYF	TGTGCCAGCAGCGGTAGGGGGGGCAACACAGATACGCAGTATTTT
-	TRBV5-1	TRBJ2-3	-	CASSYASGWDTQYF	TGCGCCAGCAGCTATGCCTCAGGGTGGGATACGCAGTATTTT
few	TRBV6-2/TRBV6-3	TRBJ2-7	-	CASSYSERDEQYF	TGTGCCAGCAGTTACTCCGAGCGGGACGAGCAGTACTTC
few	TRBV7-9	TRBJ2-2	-	CASSNQEANTGELFF	TGTGCCAGCAGCAATCAGGAGGCTAACACCGGGGAGCTGTTTTTT
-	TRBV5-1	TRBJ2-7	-	CASSLGGRDFGYEQYF	TGCGCCAGCAGCTTGGGTGGCCGGGACTTTGGCTACGAGCAGTACTTC
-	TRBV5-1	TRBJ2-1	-	CASTRGGDYNEQFF	TGCGCCAGCACCCGGGGTGGGGACTACAATGAGCAGTTCTTC
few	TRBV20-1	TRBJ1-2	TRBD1	CSAFDREWSYGYTF	TGCAGTGCTTTTGACAGGGAGTGGAGCTATGGCTACACCTTC
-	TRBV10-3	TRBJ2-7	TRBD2	CAISDQELAGVEYEQYF	TGTGCCATCAGTGACCAAGAGCTAGCGGGAGTTGAATACGAGCAGTACTTC
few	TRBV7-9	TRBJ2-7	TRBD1	CASSGLSTGTVRGEQYF	TGTGCCAGCAGCGGATTATCGACCGGGACAGTGCGCGGGGAGCAGTACTTC
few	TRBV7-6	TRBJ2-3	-	CASSLVWEATDTQYF	TGTGCCAGCAGCTTAGTATGGGAAGCTACAGATACGCAGTATTTT
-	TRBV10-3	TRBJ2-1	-	CATETDYNEQFF	TGTGCCACCGAGACTGACTACAATGAGCAGTTCTTC
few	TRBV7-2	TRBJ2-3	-	CASSPPHRVTDTQYF	TGTGCCAGCAGCCCGCCCCACAGAGTCACAGATACGCAGTATTTT
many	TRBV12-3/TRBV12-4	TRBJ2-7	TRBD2	CASSSSSGRAVEQYF	TGTGCCAGCAGTTCCTCTAGCGGGAGGGCCGTCGAGCAGTACTTC
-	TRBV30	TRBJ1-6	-	CAWRGLGNSPLHF	TGTGCCTGGAGAGGCTTGGGAAATTCACCCCTCCACTTT
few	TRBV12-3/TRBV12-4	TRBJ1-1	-	CASTGLRAEAFF	TGTGCCAGCACTGGCTTGAGGGCTGAAGCTTTCTTT
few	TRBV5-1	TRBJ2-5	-	CASNLGTEETQYF	TGCGCCAGCAACCTCGGGACGGAAGAGACCCAGTACTTC
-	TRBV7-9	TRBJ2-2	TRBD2	CASSPRGLAGITGELFF	TGTGCCAGCAGCCCGCGGGGACTAGCGGGGATCACCGGGGAGCTGTTTTTT
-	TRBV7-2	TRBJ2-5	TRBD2	CASSLVTSGAQETQYF	TGTGCCAGCAGCTTAGTTACTAGCGGGGCACAAGAGACCCAGTACTTC
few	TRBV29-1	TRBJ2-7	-	CSVERTGGAYGEQYF	TGCAGCGTTGAAAGGACGGGTGGGGCATACGGAGAGCAGTACTTC
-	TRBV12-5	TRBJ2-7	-	CASARWGSSYEQYF	TGTGCTAGTGCCCGATGGGGGTCCTCCTACGAGCAGTACTTC
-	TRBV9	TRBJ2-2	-	CASSVVSRPGELFF	TGTGCCAGCAGCGTAGTTTCGAGACCCGGGGAGCTGTTTTTT
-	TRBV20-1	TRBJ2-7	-	CSARPGISSYEQYF	TGCAGTGCTAGGCCAGGGATTAGCTCCTACGAGCAGTACTTC
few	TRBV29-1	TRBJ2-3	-	CSSGWTDTQYF	TGCAGCTCAGGATGGACAGATACGCAGTATTTT
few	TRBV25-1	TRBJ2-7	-	CASSEYTEQYF	TGTGCCAGCAGTGAATATACCGAGCAGTACTTC
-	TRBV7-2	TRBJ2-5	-	CASSLRDALETQYF	TGTGCCAGCAGCCTCCGGGACGCATTGGAGACCCAGTACTTC
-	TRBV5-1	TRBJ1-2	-	CASSFHTQGYGYTF	TGCGCCAGCAGCTTCCATACCCAGGGCTATGGCTACACCTTC
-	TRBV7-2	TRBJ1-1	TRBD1	CASSQIVGQRYTEAFF	TGTGCCAGCAGTCAAATTGTGGGACAGCGATACACTGAAGCTTTCTTT
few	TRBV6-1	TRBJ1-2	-	CASSPGWGDYGYTF	TGTGCCAGCAGCCCCGGTTGGGGTGACTATGGCTACACCTTC
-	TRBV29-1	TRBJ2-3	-	CSVTDTQYF	TGCAGCGTCACAGATACGCAGTATTTT
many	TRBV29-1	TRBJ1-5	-	CSVEDYGYQHF	TGCAGCGTTGAAGACTACGGGTACCAGCATTTT
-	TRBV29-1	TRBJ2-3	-	CSVARLDGTDTQYF	TGCAGCGTGGCCAGACTAGACGGCACAGATACGCAGTATTTT
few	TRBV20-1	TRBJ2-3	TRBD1	CSAERQGIRDTQYF	TGCAGTGCAGAACGACAGGGTATTAGAGATACGCAGTATTTT
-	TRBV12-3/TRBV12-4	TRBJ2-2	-	CASSLWGTGELFF	TGTGCCAGCAGTTTATGGGGCACCGGGGAGCTGTTTTTT